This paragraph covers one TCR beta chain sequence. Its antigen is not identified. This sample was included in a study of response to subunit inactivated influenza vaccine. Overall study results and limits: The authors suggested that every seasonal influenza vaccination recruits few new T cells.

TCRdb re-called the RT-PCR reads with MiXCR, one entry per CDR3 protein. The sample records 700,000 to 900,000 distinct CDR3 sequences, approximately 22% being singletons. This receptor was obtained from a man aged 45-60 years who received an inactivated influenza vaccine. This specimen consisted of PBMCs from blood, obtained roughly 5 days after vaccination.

This chain's CDR3 is CASRMDTLSNQPQHF. DNA for the CDR3: TGCGCCAGCAGGATGGACACCCTTAGCAATCAGCCCCAGCATTTT. The chain couples TRBV5-1 to TRBJ1-5, with TRBD1 as a possible D gene (5 bases). Trimming took 5 bases from V and 0 from J, leaving 12 bases between them. The germline CDR1 and CDR2 sequences are SGHRS and YFSETQ. The CDR3 is made up of 15 amino acids.